A single sample is the source of the 9 T cell receptor beta chains below, sequenced in a study of blood T cells in healthy people across ages. PCR was performed a second time for about 7 to 11 cycles using a sample-barcoded 5' primer and a J-beta primer mix. Each CDR3 protein gets one entry after TCRdb re-called the 5' RACE reads with MiXCR. The repertoire holds 550,000 to 700,000 distinct CDR3 sequences, with approximately 27% as singletons. The material sequenced was blood. These receptors all come from a woman aged 70-85 years in good health.

The rearrangement links TRBV20-1 to TRBJ1-6; the D is unclear. Trimming shortened V by 1 base and J by 8 bases, and 9 bases separated the two germline ends. This CDR3 has 13 residues. Looked up from germline, CDR1 is DFQATT and CDR2 is SNEGSKA (reference sequence). In DNA form, the CDR3 reads TGCAGTGCTAGAGTTAACAATGATTCACCCCTCCACTTT. It translates to CSARVNNDSPLHF.

This clonotype came up a few times. The CDR3 nucleotides read TGTGCCAGCAGCTTCCCAAAGAAGCTGGCCGCCGGGGAGCTGTTTTTT. It translates to CASSFPKKLAAGELFF. The chain uses TRBV11-3 and TRBJ2-2; no firm D call. In germline, CDR1 is SGHNT, CDR2 YENEEA. The V and J ends lost 3 bases and 6 bases respectively, with 17 bases between them. The CDR3 spans 16 residues.

The V call is TRBV7-3, the J call TRBJ1-2; a weak D match, TRBD1 (6 bases). CDR1 is SGHTA and CDR2 is FQGTGA in the germline V gene. The CDR3 runs 14 residues. V lost 2 bases to trimming and J lost 8 bases, with 15 bases between them. The DNA of the CDR3 is TGTGCCAGCAGCTTATCGGCGGGGACATCCGGCTACACCTTC. It codes for CASSLSAGTSGYTF.

The chain is built from TRBV4-1 and TRBJ1-6, with a possible D match to TRBD1 (6 bases). Germline CDR1 and CDR2: MGHRA and YSYEKL. With 1 base removed from V and 7 bases from J, the gap between germline ends came to 11 bases. CDR3 length equals 15 residues. CDR3 nucleotide sequence: TGCGCCAGCAGCCAAGTTCCCGGACAGAATTCACCCCTCCACTTT. Translation: CASSQVPGQNSPLHF.

The sample holds many counts of this clonotype. The CDR3 loop is CASSLGDRLPNQETQYF. The CDR3 DNA reads TGTGCCAGCAGCTTAGGGGACAGGCTACCTAACCAAGAGACCCAGTACTTC. This rearrangement joins TRBV7-9 to TRBJ2-5; 8 positions agree with TRBD1. The germline V gene encodes CDR1 SEHNR and CDR2 FQNEAQ (reference sequence). J lost 0 bases, V lost 1 base, and 7 bases had no gene match. This CDR3 comprises 17 residues.

V and J are TRBV29-1 and TRBJ1-2; 7 bases fit TRBD1. Looked up from germline, CDR1 is SQVTM and CDR2 is ANQGSEA. The CDR3 has 15 amino acids. J was trimmed by 4 bases and V by 7 bases; bases with no gene match: 15. This chain's CDR3 is CSAYSQGGNGYGYTF. In nucleotides, the CDR3 is TGCAGCGCCTACTCCCAGGGGGGAAATGGCTATGGCTACACCTTC. The complete variable domain, with remaining parts taken from reference TRBV29-1 and TRBJ1-2, reads SAVISQKPSRDICQRGTSLTIQCQVDSQVTMMFWYRQQPGQSLTLIATANQGSEATYESGFVIDKFPISRPNLTFSTLTVSNMSPEDSSIYLCSAYSQGGNGYGYTFGSGTRLTVV.

A few counts support this clonotype. The chain couples TRBV29-1 to TRBJ2-5; D is perhaps TRBD1 (5 bases). This CDR3 has 11 residues. V dropped 7 bases and J dropped 2 bases, with 8 bases sitting between them. From germline, CDR1 is SQVTM and CDR2 ANQGSEA. The CDR3 region is CSGTGQETQYF. The CDR3 DNA follows: TGCAGCGGTACAGGTCAAGAGACCCAGTACTTC. The whole variable domain, remainder taken from reference TRBV29-1 and TRBJ2-5, is SAVISQKPSRDICQRGTSLTIQCQVDSQVTMMFWYRQQPGQSLTLIATANQGSEATYESGFVIDKFPISRPNLTFSTLTVSNMSPEDSSIYLCSGTGQETQYFGPGTRLLVL.

In its sample, this clonotype was seen a few times. This chain joins TRBV27 and TRBJ2-3; D could derive from TRBD1 or TRBD2 (5 bases each). The CDR3 is made up of 14 amino acids. V lost 2 bases and J lost 4, with 10 bases in between. Looked up from germline, CDR1 is MNHEY and CDR2 is SMNVEV (reference sequence). CDR3 sequence: CASSLGGKPDTQYF. The CDR3 coding sequence is TGTGCCAGCAGTTTAGGGGGTAAGCCAGATACGCAGTATTTT.

Here the CDR3 reads CASSQEPVLGETQYF. The CDR3 DNA sequence: TGTGCCAGCAGCCAAGAGCCGGTCCTCGGAGAGACCCAGTACTTC. This chain joins TRBV4-2 and TRBJ2-5; the D is unclear. CDR1 LGHNA and CDR2 YNFKEQ come from the germline V gene. Between the trimmed V and J ends, which lost 0 bases and 4 bases, there was a span of 12 bases. This CDR3 is built from 15 residues.